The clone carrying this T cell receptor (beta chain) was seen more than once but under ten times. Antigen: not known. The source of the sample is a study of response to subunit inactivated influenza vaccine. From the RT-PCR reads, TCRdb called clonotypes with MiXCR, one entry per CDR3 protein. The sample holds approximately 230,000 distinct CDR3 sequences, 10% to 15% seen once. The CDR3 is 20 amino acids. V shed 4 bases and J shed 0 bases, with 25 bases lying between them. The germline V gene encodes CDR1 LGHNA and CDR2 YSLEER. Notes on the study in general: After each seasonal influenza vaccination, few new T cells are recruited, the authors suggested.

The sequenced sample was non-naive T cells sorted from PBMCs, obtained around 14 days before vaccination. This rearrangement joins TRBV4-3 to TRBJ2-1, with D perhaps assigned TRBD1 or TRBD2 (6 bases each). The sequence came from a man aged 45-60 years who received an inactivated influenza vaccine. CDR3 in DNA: TGCGCCAGCAGCCCGGGACTCAGGGGTGGGGCAAGGTTCTCCTACAATGAGCAGTTCTTC. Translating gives CASSPGLRGGARFSYNEQFF.